The T cell receptor (beta chain) described here comes from a study of blood T cell repertoires in COVID-19. In the study overall: PBMCs, B-cell-depleted T cells, or T cells provided the cDNA or gDNA that made up the material.

V was pared by 11 bases and J by 7 bases, with 10 bases of the junction left unmatched. The CDR3 length is 13 residues. Germline CDR1 reads ENHRY; CDR2 reads SYGVKD. The assay was immunoSEQ multiplex PCR, and TCRdb's table has in-frame clones only and misses some. Of roughly 250,000 clones listed, approximately 90% are singletons. This receptor was taken from a man aged 60 to 75 who had recovered from COVID-19. V gene TRBV10-3 combines with J gene TRBJ1-4, with 7 positions matching TRBD1. The sample comprised peripheral blood. CDR3 in DNA: TGTGCCTCCAAGGATCCAGGGGGTGAAAAACTGTTTTTT. Its protein product is CASKDPGGEKLFF.